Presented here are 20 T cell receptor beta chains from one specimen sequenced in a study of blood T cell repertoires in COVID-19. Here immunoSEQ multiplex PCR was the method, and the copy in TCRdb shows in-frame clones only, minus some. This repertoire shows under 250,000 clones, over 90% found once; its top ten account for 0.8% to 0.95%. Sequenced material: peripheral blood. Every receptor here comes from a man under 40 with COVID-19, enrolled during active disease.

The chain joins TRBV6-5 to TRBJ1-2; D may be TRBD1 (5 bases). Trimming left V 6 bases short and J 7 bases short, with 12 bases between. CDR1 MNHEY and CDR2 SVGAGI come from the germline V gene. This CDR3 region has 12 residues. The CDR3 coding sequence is TGTGCCAGCAGACGGGACTCGGCTGGCTACACCTTC. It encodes CASRRDSAGYTF.

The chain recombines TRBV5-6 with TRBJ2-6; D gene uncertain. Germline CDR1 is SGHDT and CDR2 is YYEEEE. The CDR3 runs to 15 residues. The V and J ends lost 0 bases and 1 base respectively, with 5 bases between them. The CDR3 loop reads CASSLGLSGANVLTF. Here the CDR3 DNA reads TGTGCCAGCAGCTTGGGGCTTTCTGGGGCCAACGTCCTGACTTTC.

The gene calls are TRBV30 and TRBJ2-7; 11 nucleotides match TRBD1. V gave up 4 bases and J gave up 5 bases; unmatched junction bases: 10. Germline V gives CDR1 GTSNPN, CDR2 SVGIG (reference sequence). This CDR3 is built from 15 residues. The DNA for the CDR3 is TGTGCCTGGAATCCCGGGACAGGGGGTCGAGACGAGCAGTACTTC. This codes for CAWNPGTGGRDEQYF.

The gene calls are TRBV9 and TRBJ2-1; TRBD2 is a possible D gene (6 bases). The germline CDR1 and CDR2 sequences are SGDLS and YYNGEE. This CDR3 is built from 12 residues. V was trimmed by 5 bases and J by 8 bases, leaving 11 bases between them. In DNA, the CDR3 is TGTGCCAGCAGTACCGGGGGAGATGAGCAGTTCTTC. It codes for CASSTGGDEQFF.

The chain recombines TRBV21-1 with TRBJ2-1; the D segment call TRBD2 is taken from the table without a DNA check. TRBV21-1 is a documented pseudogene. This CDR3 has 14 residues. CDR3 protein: CASSPFFRGGEQFF. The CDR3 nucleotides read TGTGCCAGCAGCCCCTTTTTCCGTGGAGGGGAGCAGTTCTTC.

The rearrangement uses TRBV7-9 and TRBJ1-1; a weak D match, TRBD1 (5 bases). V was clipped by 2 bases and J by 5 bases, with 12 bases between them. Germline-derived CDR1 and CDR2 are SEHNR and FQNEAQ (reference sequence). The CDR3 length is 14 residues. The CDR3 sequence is CASSLPTRGTEAFF. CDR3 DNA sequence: TGTGCCAGCAGCTTACCGACACGGGGGACTGAAGCTTTCTTT.

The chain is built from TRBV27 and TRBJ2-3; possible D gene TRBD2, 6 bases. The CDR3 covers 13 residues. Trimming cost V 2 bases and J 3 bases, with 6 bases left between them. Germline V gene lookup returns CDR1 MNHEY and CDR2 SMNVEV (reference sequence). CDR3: CASSLGGTDTQYF. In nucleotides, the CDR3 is TGTGCCAGCAGTTTAGGGGGGACAGATACGCAGTATTTT.

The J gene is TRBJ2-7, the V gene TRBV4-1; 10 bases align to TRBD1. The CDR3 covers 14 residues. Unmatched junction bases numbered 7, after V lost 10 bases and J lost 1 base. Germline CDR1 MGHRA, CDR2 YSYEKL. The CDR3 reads CATKPGQGSYEQYF. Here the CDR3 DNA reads TGCGCCACCAAACCGGGACAGGGGTCCTACGAGCAGTACTTC.

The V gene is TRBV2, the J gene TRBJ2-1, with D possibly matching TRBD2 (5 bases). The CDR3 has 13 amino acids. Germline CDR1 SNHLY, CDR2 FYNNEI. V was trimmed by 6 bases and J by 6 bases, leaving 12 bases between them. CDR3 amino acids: CASSQGLSNEQFF. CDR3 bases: TGTGCCAGCAGCCAAGGACTGAGCAATGAGCAGTTCTTC. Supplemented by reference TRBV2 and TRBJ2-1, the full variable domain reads EPEVTQTPSHQVTQMGQEVILRCVPISNHLYFYWYRQILGQKVEFLVSFYNNEISEKSEIFDDQFSVERPDGSNFTLKIRSTKLEDSAMYFCASSQGLSNEQFFGPGTRLTVL.

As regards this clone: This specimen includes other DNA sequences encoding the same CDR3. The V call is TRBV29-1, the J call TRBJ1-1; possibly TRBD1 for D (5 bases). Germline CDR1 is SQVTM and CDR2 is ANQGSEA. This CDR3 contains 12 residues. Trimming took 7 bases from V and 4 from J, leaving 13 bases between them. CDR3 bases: TGCAGCGGTCGGGGGGGGAGCACTGAAGCTTTCTTT. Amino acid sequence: CSGRGGSTEAFF. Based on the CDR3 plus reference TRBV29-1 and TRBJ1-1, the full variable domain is SAVISQKPSRDICQRGTSLTIQCQVDSQVTMMFWYRQQPGQSLTLIATANQGSEATYESGFVIDKFPISRPNLTFSTLTVSNMSPEDSSIYLCSGRGGSTEAFFGQGTRLTVV.

The CDR3 DNA reads as TGTGCCAGCAGTGAAGGGTCCTGGACAGGGGGCGAGCAGTACTTC. Encoded protein: CASSEGSWTGGEQYF. The chain is built from TRBV6-1 and TRBJ2-7; 10 bases fit TRBD1. The length of the CDR3 is 15 residues. V shed 1 base, J shed 6 bases, and the junction held 6 bases outside the gene matches. Germline CDR1 is MNHNS and CDR2 is SASEGT.

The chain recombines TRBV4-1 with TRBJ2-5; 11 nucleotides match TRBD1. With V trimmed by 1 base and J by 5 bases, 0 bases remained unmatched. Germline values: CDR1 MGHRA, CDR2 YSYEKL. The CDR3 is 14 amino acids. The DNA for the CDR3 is TGCGCCAGCAGCCAAGGGGACAGGGGGGAGACCCAGTACTTC. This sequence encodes CASSQGDRGETQYF.

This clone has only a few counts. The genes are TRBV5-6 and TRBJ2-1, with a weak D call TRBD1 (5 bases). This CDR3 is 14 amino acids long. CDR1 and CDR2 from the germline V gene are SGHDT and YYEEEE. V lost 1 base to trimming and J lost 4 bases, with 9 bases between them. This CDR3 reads CASSLRGYYNEQFF. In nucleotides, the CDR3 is TGTGCCAGCAGCTTGAGGGGATATTACAATGAGCAGTTCTTC. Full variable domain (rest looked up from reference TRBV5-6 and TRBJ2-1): DAGVTQSPTHLIKTRGQQVTLRCSPKSGHDTVSWYQQALGQGPQFIFQYYEEEERQRGNFPDRFSGHQFPNYSSELNVNALLLGDSALYLCASSLRGYYNEQFFGPGTRLTVL.

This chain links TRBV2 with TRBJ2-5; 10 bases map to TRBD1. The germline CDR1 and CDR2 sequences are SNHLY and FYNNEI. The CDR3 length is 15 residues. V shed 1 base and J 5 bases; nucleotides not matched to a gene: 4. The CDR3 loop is CASSEGRTGGETQYF. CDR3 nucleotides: TGTGCCAGCAGTGAAGGAAGGACAGGGGGGGAGACCCAGTACTTC. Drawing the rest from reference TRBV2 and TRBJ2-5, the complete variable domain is EPEVTQTPSHQVTQMGQEVILRCVPISNHLYFYWYRQILGQKVEFLVSFYNNEISEKSEIFDDQFSVERPDGSNFTLKIRSTKLEDSAMYFCASSEGRTGGETQYFGPGTRLLVL.

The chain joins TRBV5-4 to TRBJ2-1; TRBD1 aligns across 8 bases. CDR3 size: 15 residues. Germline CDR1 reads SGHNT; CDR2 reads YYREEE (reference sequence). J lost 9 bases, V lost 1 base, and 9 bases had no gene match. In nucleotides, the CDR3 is TGTGCCAGCAGCTTGTCAGGGCAGGGGGCCCTTGAGCAGTTCTTC. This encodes CASSLSGQGALEQFF.

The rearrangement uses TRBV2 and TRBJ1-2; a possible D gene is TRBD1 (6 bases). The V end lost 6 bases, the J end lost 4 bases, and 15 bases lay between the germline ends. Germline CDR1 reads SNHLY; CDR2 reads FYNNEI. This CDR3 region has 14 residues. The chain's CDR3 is CASRDAGAPYGYTF. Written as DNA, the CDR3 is TGTGCCAGCAGGGATGCGGGGGCTCCCTATGGCTACACCTTC.

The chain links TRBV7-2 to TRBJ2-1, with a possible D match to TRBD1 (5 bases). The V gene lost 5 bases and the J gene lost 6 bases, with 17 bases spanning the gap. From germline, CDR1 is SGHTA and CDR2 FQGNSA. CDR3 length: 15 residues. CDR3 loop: CASSPQGRAGNEQFF. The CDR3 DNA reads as TGTGCCAGCAGCCCCCAGGGCAGGGCTGGCAATGAGCAGTTCTTC. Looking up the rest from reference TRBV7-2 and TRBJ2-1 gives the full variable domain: GAGVSQSPSNKVTEKGKDVELRCDPISGHTALYWYRQSLGQGLEFLIYFQGNSAPDKSGLPSDRFSAERTGGSVSTLTIQRTQQEDSAVYLCASSPQGRAGNEQFFGPGTRLTVL.

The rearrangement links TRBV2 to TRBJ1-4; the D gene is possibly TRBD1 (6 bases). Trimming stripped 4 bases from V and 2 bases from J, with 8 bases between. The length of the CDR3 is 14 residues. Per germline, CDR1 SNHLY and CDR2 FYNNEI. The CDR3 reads CASSGQETNEKLFF. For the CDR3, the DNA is TGTGCCAGCAGTGGACAGGAGACTAATGAAAAACTGTTTTTT.

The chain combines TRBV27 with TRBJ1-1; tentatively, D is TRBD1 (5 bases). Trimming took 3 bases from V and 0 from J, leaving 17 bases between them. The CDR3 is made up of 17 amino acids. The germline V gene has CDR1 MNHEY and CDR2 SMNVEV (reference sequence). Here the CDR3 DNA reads TGTGCCAGCAGTTTGATAGTCGGCGCGGGGGTGAACACTGAAGCTTTCTTT. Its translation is CASSLIVGAGVNTEAFF.

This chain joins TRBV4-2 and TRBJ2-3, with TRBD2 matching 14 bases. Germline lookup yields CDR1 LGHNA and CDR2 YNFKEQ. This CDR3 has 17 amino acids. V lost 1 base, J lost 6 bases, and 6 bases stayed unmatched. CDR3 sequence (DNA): TGTGCCAGCAGCCAAGTAGGGGGACTAGCGGGGGAGGATACGCAGTATTTT. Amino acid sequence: CASSQVGGLAGEDTQYF.